The sequence of this TCR beta chain was determined in a study of blood T cell repertoires in COVID-19. Overall study: COVID-19 samples, acute and convalescent, were from the United States, Italy and Spain. From T cells, B-cell-depleted T cells, or PBMCs came the material, which was cDNA or gDNA.

In the original workflow: Scientists estimated how many nucleated cells there were by amplifying reference gene primers. Only in-frame clones appear in the TCRdb table, and some are missing; sequencing was by immunoSEQ multiplex PCR. That table is the source of V, J and clone size, and D and trimming were worked out from the DNA. The data show roughly 14,000 clones, 86% seen once. With 8 bases clipped from V and 4 bases from J, the junction kept 12 bases outside the gene matches. The length of the CDR3 is 15 residues. CDR1 is LNHDA, CDR2 SQIVND, per germline (reference sequence). The V gene is TRBV19, the J gene TRBJ2-3; TRBD2 aligns across 7 bases. The sample comprised peripheral blood. The sequence derives from a man between 60 and 75 years old with acute or convalescent COVID-19. CDR3 loop: CASGRASGWSDTQYF. CDR3 DNA sequence: TGTGCCAGTGGTCGGGCTAGCGGTTGGTCAGATACGCAGTATTTT.